This T cell receptor (beta chain) was observed in a study of PD-1 blockade in classical Hodgkin lymphoma. Study findings and constraints: With CD4+ cells, TCR diversity rose significantly by C4D1, but not with CD8+ cells. Newly diagnosed patients and complete responders had comparable diversity at baseline.

As to this clone: Its antigen remains unknown.

Specified time point: cycle 4 day 1 (C4D1), after six to seven weeks of nivolumab. All patients experienced relapse after autologous stem cell transplantation, and brentuximab vedotin exposure was variable. Magnetic negative selection served to purify CD4+ T cells out of PBMCs that had been thawed. Complete response, partial response or progressive disease constituted the best response categories observed. TCRdb's copy holds only in-frame clones and misses some; the assay was immunoSEQ multiplex PCR. Among about 27,000 clones listed, more than 70% were seen once. Trimming removed 5 bases from V and 2 bases from J, with 7 bases in between. Germline CDR1 and CDR2: MDHEN and SYDVKM. The CDR3 totals 12 residues.

Sequences were derived from CD4+ T cells from blood, sampled before the fourth cycle of nivolumab. The V and J genes are TRBV28 and TRBJ2-7; D call uncertain. The origin of this receptor is a human donor with classical Hodgkin lymphoma. CDR3 nucleotide sequence: TGTGCCAGCAGTGAGAATCCCTACGAGCAGTACTTC. Protein sequence: CASSENPYEQYF.